The TCR beta chain under discussion was sequenced for a study of early T cells in non-severe SARS-CoV-2 infection. In regard to this clonotype: A much more abundant neighbour one base away suggests this may be a read error.

Unique molecular identifier tags were affixed to discrete cDNA molecules. TCRdb reprocessed the 5' RACE reads with MiXCR, giving one entry per CDR3 protein. Of some 31,000 distinct CDR3 sequences in the sample, approximately 6% were seen once. The ends were cut back, 3 bases at V and 6 bases at J, with 16 bases in the middle. Germline CDR1 is SGHTA and CDR2 is FQGNSA. The CDR3 is 15 residues long. The sample consisted of whole blood. The rearrangement uses TRBV7-2 and TRBJ2-3; D is possibly TRBD1 or TRBD2 (5 bases each). The clonotype comes from an adult who was a healthcare worker with PCR-confirmed SARS-CoV-2 infection or an uninfected control (not recorded which). CDR3 protein: CASSFYRDPMDTQYF. The CDR3 DNA reads TGTGCCAGCAGCTTTTACCGGGACCCAATGGATACGCAGTATTTT.